A few counts support the clone carrying this T cell receptor (beta chain). Antigen specificity is unknown. TCRdb itself ran the 5' RACE reads through MiXCR, one entry per CDR3 protein. The top ten clones hold 0.75% to 0.9% of a sample with roughly 470,000 distinct CDR3 sequences, roughly 25% of them seen once. The record originates from a study of CD8 T cells in ankylosing spondylitis. Whole-study results and caveats: Characteristic of ankylosing spondylitis blood, it appeared, was a TCR beta motif comprising several highly homologous variants.

This CDR3 is built from 15 residues. The J segment lost 3 bases and the V segment lost 6 bases, leaving 11 bases of the junction unmatched. Germline CDR1 WSHSY, CDR2 SAAADI. The V call is TRBV10-2, the J call TRBJ2-7, with 7 bases that match TRBD2. This TCR was recovered from a male donor with ankylosing spondylitis. The sample comprised blood, either unsorted or a sorted T cell fraction (not recorded which). The CDR3 DNA sequence: TGCGCCAGCAGCCCCACCCGGACTAGAAGCTACGAGCAGTACTTC. Translated, it gives CASSPTRTRSYEQYF.